This T cell receptor beta chain is from a study of cytomegalovirus exposure and HLA in healthy donors. Background on the study: Out of roughly 200 million T cells, an earlier analysis found some 120 million unique TCR beta sequences in total. Most donors, about 77% of approximately 400 genotyped, fell in the Caucasian-associated ancestry cluster. Points from the study as a whole: Both high specificity and high sensitivity reportedly marked the classifier's diagnosis of cytomegalovirus status. Rates of TCR association differed by HLA locus in a later analysis, with DRB1 highest and HLA-C lowest.

Notes on this clone: Its cognate antigen is unknown.

Germline CDR1 is MNHNY and CDR2 is SVGAGI (reference sequence). This CDR3 spans 12 amino acids. V was clipped by 10 bases and J by 4 bases, with 13 bases between them. This PCR relied on a set of 60 Vbeta primers and 13 Jbeta primers. The table came from immunoSEQ multiplex PCR; TCRdb's copy has only in-frame clones and leaves some out. The sample carries about 120,000 clones, about 76% recorded once. This chain joins TRBV6-6 and TRBJ1-2; a possible D gene is TRBD1 (5 bases). The origin of this receptor is a woman aged 40 to 49 in good health and CMV-seronegative. The sequenced material came from PBMCs. CDR3 sequence: CATKAGVYGYTF. The CDR3 region has the DNA TGTGCCACCAAAGCGGGGGTCTATGGCTACACCTTC.